This TCR beta chain was retrieved from a study of control samples from healthy donors and cancer patients. Method: immunoSEQ multiplex PCR; TCRdb's copy keeps in-frame clones and lacks some. The sample contains under 150,000 clones, more than 75% of which appear only once. This clone was seen just once. Per germline, CDR1 LNHDA and CDR2 SQIVND (reference sequence). This CDR3 region has 12 residues. Trimming removed 2 bases from V and 6 bases from J, with 5 bases in between. Input material: blood. This rearrangement joins TRBV19 to TRBJ2-1; D not resolved. This TCR was recovered from a man in his forties in good health. This chain's CDR3 is CASSIFGNEQFF. CDR3 in DNA: TGTGCCAGTAGTATATTCGGCAATGAGCAGTTCTTC.